These 5 T cell receptor beta chains share one sample of origin, sequenced in a study of glioma-infiltrating T cells. Using RNA template, CDR3s of TCR alpha and beta were amplified with iRepertoire arm-PCR. TCRdb processed the multiplex PCR reads anew with MiXCR; each CDR3 protein has one entry. The sample yields roughly 100,000 distinct CDR3 sequences, 25% to 35% seen once. Material: glioma tissue, nonneoplastic brain tissue, or PBMCs (not recorded which). The receptors here all came from a human donor with low-grade glioma or glioblastoma, undergoing nonglioma brain surgery, or in good health (not recorded which).

This clonotype has ten or more counts. The chain employs TRBV7-9 and TRBJ2-3, with D perhaps TRBD2 (7 bases). CDR3 length equals 14 residues. Germline CDR1 is SEHNR and CDR2 is FQNEAQ (reference sequence). Trimming cost V 7 bases and J 2 bases, with 13 bases left between them. The CDR3 reads CASTGRGDTDTQYF. DNA of the CDR3: TGTGCCAGCACTGGGAGGGGGGACACAGATACGCAGTATTTT.

Comment on this clonotype: This sequence may be a read error, since a much larger clone differs from it by one base. The V and J genes are TRBV7-2 and TRBJ2-1, with 10 bases lining up with TRBD2. The CDR3 is 15 amino acids. Germline assignment: CDR1 SGHTA and CDR2 FQGNSA. V was pared by 3 bases and J by 6 bases, with 5 bases of the junction left unmatched. The CDR3 loop is CASSLSGGASNEQFF. The CDR3 region has the DNA TGTGCCAGCAGCTTGAGCGGGGGGGCTTCCAATGAGCAGTTCTTC.

This clonotype has a single count. This may arise from a read error, as a much more abundant clone is one base away. This chain joins TRBV20-1 and TRBJ2-1, with D perhaps TRBD1 or TRBD2 (5 bases each). Germline CDR1 is DFQATT and CDR2 is SNEGSKA (reference sequence). This CDR3 contains 14 residues. This CDR3 is CSAPVNEWGSEQSF. The CDR3 DNA sequence: TGCAGTGCCCCTGTAAACGAATGGGGGTCTGAGCAGTCCTTC.

V is TRBV14 and J is TRBJ2-1; 9 nucleotides align to TRBD2. This CDR3 is built from 15 residues. The trim removed 1 base at V and 9 bases at J, leaving 7 bases unmatched. Germline assignment: CDR1 SGHDN and CDR2 FVKESK. For the CDR3, the DNA is TGTGCCAGCAGCCAAGTTGCGGGGGGGCGCGGTGAGCAGTTCTTC. Translating it yields CASSQVAGGRGEQFF.

This clonotype was seen ten or more times. The V call is TRBV14, the J call TRBJ1-2; TRBD1 is a possible D gene (5 bases). The CDR3 length is 13 residues. Germline V gives CDR1 SGHDN, CDR2 FVKESK. V was shortened by 5 bases and J by 1 base, with 8 bases between the two germline ends. The CDR3 DNA reads TGTGCCAGCAGCGGGACTCTTAACTATGGCTACACCTTC. Translation: CASSGTLNYGYTF.